These T cell receptor beta chains were read from a single sample in a study of blood T cell repertoires in COVID-19. Using immunoSEQ multiplex PCR, the repertoire was profiled, and TCRdb retains in-frame clones only, with some absent. Counted here are about 200,000 clones, about 85% occurring once; the ten biggest clones make up 20% to 25%. What was sequenced was peripheral blood. These receptors were obtained from a man aged 60 to 69 with active or convalescent COVID-19. CDR3s include the opening cysteine and the closing phenylalanine or tryptophan. D genes are given only for firm matches. Clone size is shown for a subset of rows, as once, few, many or a class of expanded clone.

cdr3_length: 20; v_call: TRBV7-6; j_call: TRBJ2-3; d_call: .; clone_size: .; cdr3_nt: TGTGCCAGCAGCGACCACCGGGCTAAGGGGAACGGTCTCCGCGTAGATACGCAGTATTTT; cdr3_aa: CASSDHRAKGNGLRVDTQYF
cdr3_length: 15; v_call: TRBV11-3; j_call: TRBJ2-5; d_call: TRBD1; clone_size: .; cdr3_nt: TGTGCCAGCAGCCTAGGTTTGGACAGGGAGGCGACCCAGTACTTC; cdr3_aa: CASSLGLDREATQYF
cdr3_length: 17; v_call: TRBV5-1; j_call: TRBJ1-1; d_call: TRBD1; clone_size: .; cdr3_nt: TGCGCCAGCAGCGCGTTCGGGACAGGGGGAGGTAACACTGAAGCTTTCTTT; cdr3_aa: CASSAFGTGGGNTEAFF
cdr3_length: 15; v_call: TRBV20-1; j_call: TRBJ2-5; d_call: .; clone_size: .; cdr3_nt: TGCAGTGCTAGTCCTGGACTAGGGGGGAGAGAGACCCAGTACTTC; cdr3_aa: CSASPGLGGRETQYF
cdr3_length: 14; v_call: TRBV4-2; j_call: TRBJ2-7; d_call: TRBD1; clone_size: .; cdr3_nt: TGTGCCAGCAGCCCAACAGGGGACCCCTACGAGCAGTACTTC; cdr3_aa: CASSPTGDPYEQYF
cdr3_length: 15; v_call: TRBV5-4; j_call: TRBJ1-1; d_call: .; clone_size: .; cdr3_nt: TGTGCCAGCAGCTTGGCCGAGGGCGGGAACACTGAAGCTTTCTTT; cdr3_aa: CASSLAEGGNTEAFF
cdr3_length: 15; v_call: TRBV24-1; j_call: TRBJ2-2; d_call: TRBD1; clone_size: .; cdr3_nt: TGTGCCACCAGTGCCGAGACAGGGCTCACCGGGGAGCTGTTTTTT; cdr3_aa: CATSAETGLTGELFF
cdr3_length: 14; v_call: TRBV7-2; j_call: TRBJ1-4; d_call: TRBD1; clone_size: .; cdr3_nt: TGTGCCAGCAGCAGGGGACAGAATAATGAAAAACTGTTTTTT; cdr3_aa: CASSRGQNNEKLFF
cdr3_length: 12; v_call: TRBV19; j_call: TRBJ1-2; d_call: .; clone_size: .; cdr3_nt: TGTGCCAGTAGAAAGCTGAACTATGGCTACACCTTC; cdr3_aa: CASRKLNYGYTF
cdr3_length: 15; v_call: TRBV11-2; j_call: TRBJ2-2; d_call: TRBD1; clone_size: .; cdr3_nt: TGTGCCAGCAGCTTAGGCCCCGACAGGGCCTTGAAGCTGTTTTTT; cdr3_aa: CASSLGPDRALKLFF
cdr3_length: 16; v_call: TRBV5-1; j_call: TRBJ2-1; d_call: TRBD2; clone_size: .; cdr3_nt: TGCGCCAGCAGCCGCGGGGCGGGGGGGCCGGCCAATGAGCAGTTCTTC; cdr3_aa: CASSRGAGGPANEQFF
cdr3_length: 15; v_call: TRBV18; j_call: TRBJ1-4; d_call: .; clone_size: .; cdr3_nt: TGTGCCAGCTCACCACGGGGAGCTACTAATGAAAAACTGTTTTTT; cdr3_aa: CASSPRGATNEKLFF
cdr3_length: 15; v_call: TRBV4-2; j_call: TRBJ2-2; d_call: TRBD2; clone_size: .; cdr3_nt: TGTGCCAGCAGAGGCGCGGGGGGGCGGACCGGGGAGCTGTTTTTT; cdr3_aa: CASRGAGGRTGELFF
cdr3_length: 15; v_call: TRBV30; j_call: TRBJ2-5; d_call: TRBD2; clone_size: .; cdr3_nt: TGTGCCTGGACCAAGGGACTAGCGTTTCAAGAGACCCAGTACTTC; cdr3_aa: CAWTKGLAFQETQYF
cdr3_length: 14; v_call: TRBV10-3; j_call: TRBJ2-5; d_call: TRBD2; clone_size: .; cdr3_nt: TGTGCCATCCGCGGGGGGGGCCCCGAAGAGACCCAGTACTTC; cdr3_aa: CAIRGGGPEETQYF
cdr3_length: 16; v_call: TRBV19; j_call: TRBJ1-3; d_call: .; clone_size: .; cdr3_nt: TGTGCCAGTAGTATAAAAGGGGCAGCCTCTGGAAACACCATATATTTT; cdr3_aa: CASSIKGAASGNTIYF
cdr3_length: 14; v_call: TRBV25-1; j_call: TRBJ2-7; d_call: .; clone_size: .; cdr3_nt: TGTGCCAGCAGTGATAAGAGTTTCTCCTACGAGCAGTACTTC; cdr3_aa: CASSDKSFSYEQYF
cdr3_length: 14; v_call: TRBV6-6; j_call: TRBJ1-3; d_call: TRBD1; clone_size: .; cdr3_nt: TGTGCCAGCAGTTCCGGGACAGTTGGAAACACCATATATTTT; cdr3_aa: CASSSGTVGNTIYF
cdr3_length: 11; v_call: TRBV2; j_call: TRBJ2-5; d_call: .; clone_size: few; cdr3_nt: TGTGCCAGCATCGACCGGGGGGCCCCGTACTTC; cdr3_aa: CASIDRGAPYF
cdr3_length: 14; v_call: TRBV5-1; j_call: TRBJ1-4; d_call: TRBD1; clone_size: .; cdr3_nt: TGCGCCAGCAGCAAAGACAGGGCCAATGAAAAACTGTTTTTT; cdr3_aa: CASSKDRANEKLFF
cdr3_length: 13; v_call: TRBV11-1; j_call: TRBJ2-3; d_call: .; clone_size: .; cdr3_nt: TGTGCCAGCAGCTTAGGTATCACAGATACGCAGTATTTT; cdr3_aa: CASSLGITDTQYF
cdr3_length: 14; v_call: TRBV5-4; j_call: TRBJ1-2; d_call: .; clone_size: .; cdr3_nt: TGTGCCAGCAGCTTGGATGGCCCCCTTAATGGCTACACCTTC; cdr3_aa: CASSLDGPLNGYTF
cdr3_length: 17; v_call: TRBV6-1; j_call: TRBJ2-3; d_call: .; clone_size: few; cdr3_nt: TGTGCCAGCAGTGAAGGGTCGCAAACTCGTATCACAGATACGCAGTATTTT; cdr3_aa: CASSEGSQTRITDTQYF
cdr3_length: 12; v_call: TRBV30; j_call: TRBJ2-5; d_call: .; clone_size: .; cdr3_nt: TGTGCCTGGAGTACCCCACTGCAGACCCAGTACTTC; cdr3_aa: CAWSTPLQTQYF
cdr3_length: 15; v_call: TRBV5-1; j_call: TRBJ2-5; d_call: .; clone_size: .; cdr3_nt: TGCGCCAGCAGCTGGGGGGCTAGCGGCCAAGAGACCCAGTACTTC; cdr3_aa: CASSWGASGQETQYF
cdr3_length: 13; v_call: TRBV6-5; j_call: TRBJ1-2; d_call: .; clone_size: few; cdr3_nt: TGTGCCAGCAGACAGGGAGTTAACTATGGCTACACCTTC; cdr3_aa: CASRQGVNYGYTF
cdr3_length: 15; v_call: TRBV6-2/TRBV6-3; j_call: TRBJ1-5; d_call: TRBD1; clone_size: .; cdr3_nt: TGTGCCAGCAGTTACGGACAGGGGTTTAGGCAGCCCCAGCATTTT; cdr3_aa: CASSYGQGFRQPQHF
cdr3_length: 14; v_call: TRBV2; j_call: TRBJ2-3; d_call: .; clone_size: .; cdr3_nt: TGTGCCAGCAGTGCGCAGAAGAATTCAGATACGCAGTATTTT; cdr3_aa: CASSAQKNSDTQYF
cdr3_length: 12; v_call: TRBV19; j_call: TRBJ2-1; d_call: .; clone_size: .; cdr3_nt: TGTGCCAGTAGTATAGATAGGGGGGAGCAGTTCTTC; cdr3_aa: CASSIDRGEQFF
cdr3_length: 15; v_call: TRBV10-1; j_call: TRBJ2-1; d_call: TRBD2; clone_size: once; cdr3_nt: TGCGCCAGCAGTGTAAGCGGGGGCCAAAACAATGAGCAGTTCTTC; cdr3_aa: CASSVSGGQNNEQFF
cdr3_length: 15; v_call: TRBV6-5; j_call: TRBJ1-6; d_call: .; clone_size: .; cdr3_nt: .; cdr3_aa: CASSSSDRGRSPLHF
cdr3_length: 13; v_call: TRBV30; j_call: TRBJ2-6; d_call: .; clone_size: .; cdr3_nt: TGTGCCTGGAGGGTAGCTGGGGCCAACGTCCTGACTTTC; cdr3_aa: CAWRVAGANVLTF
cdr3_length: 15; v_call: TRBV18; j_call: TRBJ1-1; d_call: .; clone_size: .; cdr3_nt: TGTGCCAGCTCACTTCGGGCAGGGCTGAACACTGAAGCTTTCTTT; cdr3_aa: CASSLRAGLNTEAFF
cdr3_length: 14; v_call: TRBV6-5; j_call: TRBJ1-6; d_call: .; clone_size: few; cdr3_nt: TGTGCCAGCAGTTGGACGGGACAAAATTCACCCCTCCACTTT; cdr3_aa: CASSWTGQNSPLHF
cdr3_length: 13; v_call: TRBV12-3/TRBV12-4; j_call: TRBJ2-5; d_call: TRBD1; clone_size: .; cdr3_nt: TGTGCCAGCAGTTACAGGGGGCGAGAGACCCAGTACTTC; cdr3_aa: CASSYRGRETQYF
cdr3_length: 15; v_call: TRBV7-2; j_call: TRBJ1-4; d_call: .; clone_size: .; cdr3_nt: TGTGCCAGCAGCTCTCAAGGGGCAACTAATGAAAAACTGTTTTTT; cdr3_aa: CASSSQGATNEKLFF
cdr3_length: 17; v_call: TRBV9; j_call: TRBJ2-3; d_call: TRBD2; clone_size: .; cdr3_nt: TGTGCCAGCGCCGCCAGCGGGGGCGTGATTAGCACAGATACGCAGTATTTT; cdr3_aa: CASAASGGVISTDTQYF
cdr3_length: 11; v_call: TRBV6-1; j_call: TRBJ1-2; d_call: .; clone_size: .; cdr3_nt: TGTGCCAGCAGGGGCGCCTATGGCTACACCTTC; cdr3_aa: CASRGAYGYTF
cdr3_length: 15; v_call: TRBV9; j_call: TRBJ1-3; d_call: TRBD1; clone_size: .; cdr3_nt: TGTGCCAGCAGCGACCAGGGGGGAGCTGGAAACACCATATATTTT; cdr3_aa: CASSDQGGAGNTIYF
cdr3_length: 16; v_call: TRBV5-1; j_call: TRBJ2-7; d_call: TRBD1; clone_size: once; cdr3_nt: TGCGCCAGCAGCTTGATGCCATCGGACAGGGACTACGAGCAGTACTTC; cdr3_aa: CASSLMPSDRDYEQYF
cdr3_length: 14; v_call: TRBV18; j_call: TRBJ1-2; d_call: TRBD1; clone_size: once; cdr3_nt: TGTGCCAGCTCACGGGACAGGGGTAACTATGGCTACACCTTC; cdr3_aa: CASSRDRGNYGYTF
cdr3_length: 13; v_call: TRBV6-5; j_call: TRBJ2-2; d_call: TRBD1; clone_size: .; cdr3_nt: TGTGCCAGCAGGATACAGGGGAACGGGGAGCTGTTTTTT; cdr3_aa: CASRIQGNGELFF
cdr3_length: 13; v_call: TRBV2; j_call: TRBJ2-7; d_call: TRBD1; clone_size: .; cdr3_nt: TGTGCCAGTGGTAGGACAGGGGTCTACGAGCAGTACTTC; cdr3_aa: CASGRTGVYEQYF
cdr3_length: 15; v_call: TRBV5-5; j_call: TRBJ1-6; d_call: TRBD1; clone_size: .; cdr3_nt: TGTGCCAGCAGCCTGAGGACAGGGACGGATTCACCCCTCCACTTT; cdr3_aa: CASSLRTGTDSPLHF
cdr3_length: 17; v_call: TRBV11-3; j_call: TRBJ2-5; d_call: .; clone_size: once; cdr3_nt: TGTGCCAGCAGCCCGGGGGGACGGGGGCTCTCTGAAGAGACCCAGTACTTC; cdr3_aa: CASSPGGRGLSEETQYF